This T cell receptor (beta chain) was obtained from a study of OX40 agonist ivuxolimab in advanced cancers. Whole-study context: A male proportion of about 84% was recorded, with mean age around 62 years and range about 23 to 80.

Profiling relied on immunoSEQ multiplex PCR, and the TCRdb table lists in-frame clones only, not all of them. The table has tens of thousands of clones, 75% to 90% seen once; the top ten hold 5.5% to 6.5%. CDR1 MNHEY and CDR2 SMNVEV come from the germline V gene (reference sequence). The CDR3 contains 13 residues. The V segment lost 5 bases and the J segment 10 bases; nucleotides outside the gene matches: 4. The specimen was CD4+ or CD8+ T cells sorted from blood, collected in a trial of the OX40 agonist ivuxolimab. This sequence originates from an adult with an advanced solid tumor such as melanoma, head and neck, liver or kidney cancer. The rearrangement uses TRBV27 and TRBJ1-6; 8 nucleotides agree with TRBD1. CDR3: CASSTGGGSPLHF. The CDR3 DNA sequence: TGTGCCAGCAGTACAGGGGGGGGCTCACCCCTCCACTTT.